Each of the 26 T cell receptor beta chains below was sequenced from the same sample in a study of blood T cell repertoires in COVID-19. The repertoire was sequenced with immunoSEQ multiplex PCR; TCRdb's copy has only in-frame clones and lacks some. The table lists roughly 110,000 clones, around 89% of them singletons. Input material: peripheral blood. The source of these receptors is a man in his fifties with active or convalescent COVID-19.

Written as DNA, the CDR3 is TGTGCCAGCAGTTTGCAGCCCGGACTCTTGGTGTACGAGCAGTACTTC. This codes for CASSLQPGLLVYEQYF. The gene calls are TRBV28 and TRBJ2-7, with D possibly being TRBD2 (5 bases). Germline values: CDR1 MDHEN, CDR2 SYDVKM. V was shortened by 3 bases and J by 4 bases, with 19 bases between the two germline ends. The CDR3 is made up of 16 amino acids.

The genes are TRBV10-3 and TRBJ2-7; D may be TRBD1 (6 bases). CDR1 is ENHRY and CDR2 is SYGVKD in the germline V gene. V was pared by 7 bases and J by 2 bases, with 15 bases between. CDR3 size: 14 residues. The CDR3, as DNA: TGTGCCATCATGGATCCCGACAGGACCTACGAGCAGTACTTC. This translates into CAIMDPDRTYEQYF.

The CDR3 sequence: CASTQGNQPQHF. CDR3 coding DNA: TGTGCCAGCACCCAGGGCAATCAGCCCCAGCATTTT. The gene calls are TRBV21-1 and TRBJ1-5; the table's D call of TRBD1 was not tested on the DNA. TRBV21-1 is assigned pseudogene status. This CDR3 region has 12 residues.

CDR3 residues: CASSLTGGDYGYTF. The CDR3 region has the DNA TGTGCCAGCAGCTTGACAGGGGGAGACTATGGCTACACCTTC. This chain links TRBV28 with TRBJ1-2; 9 bases are a match to TRBD1. The CDR3 is 14 amino acids. Germline-derived CDR1 and CDR2 are MDHEN and SYDVKM. V was pared by 6 bases and J by 3 bases, with 5 bases of the junction left unmatched.

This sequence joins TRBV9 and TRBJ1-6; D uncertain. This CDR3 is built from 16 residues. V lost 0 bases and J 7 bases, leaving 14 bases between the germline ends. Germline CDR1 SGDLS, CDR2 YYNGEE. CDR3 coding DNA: TGTGCCAGCAGCGTAGAGGCGGGCAGACAAAATTCACCCCTCCACTTT. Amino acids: CASSVEAGRQNSPLHF.

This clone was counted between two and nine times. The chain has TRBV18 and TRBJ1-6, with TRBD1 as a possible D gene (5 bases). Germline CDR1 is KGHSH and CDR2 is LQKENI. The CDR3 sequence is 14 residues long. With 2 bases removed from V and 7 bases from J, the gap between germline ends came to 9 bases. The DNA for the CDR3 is TGTGCCAGCTCACCATCGGGGGAGAATTCACCCCTCCACTTT. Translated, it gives CASSPSGENSPLHF.

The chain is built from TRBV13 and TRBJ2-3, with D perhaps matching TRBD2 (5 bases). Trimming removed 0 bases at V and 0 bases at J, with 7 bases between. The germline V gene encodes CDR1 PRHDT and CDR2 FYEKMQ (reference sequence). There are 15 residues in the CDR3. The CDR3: CASSLGGKSTDTQYF. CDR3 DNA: TGTGCCAGCAGCTTAGGCGGGAAGAGCACAGATACGCAGTATTTT.

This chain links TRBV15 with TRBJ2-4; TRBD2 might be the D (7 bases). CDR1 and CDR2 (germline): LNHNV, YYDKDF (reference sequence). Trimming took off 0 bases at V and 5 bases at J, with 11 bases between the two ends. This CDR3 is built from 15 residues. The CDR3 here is CATSRDRGAENIQYF. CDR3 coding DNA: TGTGCCACCAGCAGAGATCGGGGGGCCGAAAACATTCAGTACTTC.

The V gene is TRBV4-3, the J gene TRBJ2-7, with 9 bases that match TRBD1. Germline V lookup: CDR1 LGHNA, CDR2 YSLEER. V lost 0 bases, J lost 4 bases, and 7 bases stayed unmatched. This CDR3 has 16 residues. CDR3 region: CASSQDTGQGLYEQYF. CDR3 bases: TGCGCCAGCAGCCAAGACACGGGACAGGGACTTTACGAGCAGTACTTC.

CDR3 DNA sequence: TGTGCCAGCAGCGTCGGGGGACAGGGTGATGGTTCACCCCTCCACTTT. Residues: CASSVGGQGDGSPLHF. The chain employs TRBV9 and TRBJ1-6, with 9 bases aligning to TRBD1. Germline lookup yields CDR1 SGDLS and CDR2 YYNGEE. Trimming took 2 bases from V and 9 from J; bases not matched to a gene: 9. The CDR3 is 16 residues long.

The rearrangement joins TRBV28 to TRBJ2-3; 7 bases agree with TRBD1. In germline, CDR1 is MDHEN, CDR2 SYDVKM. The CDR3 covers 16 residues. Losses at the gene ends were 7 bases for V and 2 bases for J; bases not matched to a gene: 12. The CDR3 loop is CASIPAGTEITDTQYF. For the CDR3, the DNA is TGTGCCAGCATCCCAGCCGGGACAGAGATCACAGATACGCAGTATTTT.

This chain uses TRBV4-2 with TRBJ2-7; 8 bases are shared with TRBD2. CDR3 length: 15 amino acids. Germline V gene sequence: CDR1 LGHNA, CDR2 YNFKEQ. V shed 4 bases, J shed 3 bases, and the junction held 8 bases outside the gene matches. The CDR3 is CASSRLLAEHYEQYF. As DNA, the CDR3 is TGTGCCAGCAGCCGGCTACTAGCGGAGCACTACGAGCAGTACTTC.

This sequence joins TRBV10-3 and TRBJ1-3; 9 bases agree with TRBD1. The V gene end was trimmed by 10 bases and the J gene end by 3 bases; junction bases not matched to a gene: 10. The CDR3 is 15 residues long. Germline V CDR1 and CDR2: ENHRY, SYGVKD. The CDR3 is CATEMTGGYGNTIYF. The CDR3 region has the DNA TGTGCCACCGAAATGACAGGGGGTTATGGAAACACCATATATTTT.

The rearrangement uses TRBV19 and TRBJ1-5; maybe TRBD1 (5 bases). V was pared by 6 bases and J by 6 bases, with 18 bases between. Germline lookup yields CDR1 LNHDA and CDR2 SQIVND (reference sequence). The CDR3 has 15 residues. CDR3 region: CASSLGSGGFQPQHF. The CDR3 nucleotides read TGTGCCAGTAGCCTCGGCAGCGGGGGGTTTCAGCCCCAGCATTTT.

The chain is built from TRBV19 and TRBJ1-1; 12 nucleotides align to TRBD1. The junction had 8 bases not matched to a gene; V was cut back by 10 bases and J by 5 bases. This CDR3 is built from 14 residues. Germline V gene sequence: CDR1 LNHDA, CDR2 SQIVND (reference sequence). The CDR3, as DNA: TGTGCCACCAGGGGACAGGGGGCGTATACTGAAGCTTTCTTT. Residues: CATRGQGAYTEAFF. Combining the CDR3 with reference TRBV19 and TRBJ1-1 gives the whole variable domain DGGITQSPKYLFRKEGQNVTLSCEQNLNHDAMYWYRQDPGQGLRLIYYSQIVNDFQKGDIAEGYSVSREKKESFPLTVTSAQKNPTAFYLCATRGQGAYTEAFFGQGTRLTVV.

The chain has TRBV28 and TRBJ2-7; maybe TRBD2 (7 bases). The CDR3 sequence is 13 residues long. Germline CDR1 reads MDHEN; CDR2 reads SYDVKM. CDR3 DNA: TGTCCCACCCCGCCGAGGGGGGGTAACGAGCAGTACTTC. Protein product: CPTPPRGGNEQYF.

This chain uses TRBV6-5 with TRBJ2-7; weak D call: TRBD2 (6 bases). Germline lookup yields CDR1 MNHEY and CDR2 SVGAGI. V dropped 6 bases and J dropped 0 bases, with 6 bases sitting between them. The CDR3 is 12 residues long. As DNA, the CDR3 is TGTGCCAGCAGGGGGGGCTCCTACGAGCAGTACTTC. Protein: CASRGGSYEQYF.

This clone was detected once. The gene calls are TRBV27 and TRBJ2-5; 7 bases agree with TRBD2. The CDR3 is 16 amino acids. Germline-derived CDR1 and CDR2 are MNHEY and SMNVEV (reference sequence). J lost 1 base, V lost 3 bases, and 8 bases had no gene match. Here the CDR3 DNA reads TGTGCCAGCAGTTTCCTCCCTAGCGGAGCCCAAGAGACCCAGTACTTC. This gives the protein CASSFLPSGAQETQYF.

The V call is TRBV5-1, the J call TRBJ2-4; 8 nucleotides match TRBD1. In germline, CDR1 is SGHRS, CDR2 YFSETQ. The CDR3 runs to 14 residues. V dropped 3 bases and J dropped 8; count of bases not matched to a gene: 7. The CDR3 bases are TGCGCCAGCAGCTCAACAGGGGGGAGAGACATTCAGTACTTC. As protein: CASSSTGGRDIQYF. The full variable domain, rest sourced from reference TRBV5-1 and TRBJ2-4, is KAGVTQTPRYLIKTRGQQVTLSCSPISGHRSVSWYQQTPGQGLQFLFEYFSETQRNKGNFPGRFSGRQFSNSRSEMNVSTLELGDSALYLCASSSTGGRDIQYFGAGTRLSVL.

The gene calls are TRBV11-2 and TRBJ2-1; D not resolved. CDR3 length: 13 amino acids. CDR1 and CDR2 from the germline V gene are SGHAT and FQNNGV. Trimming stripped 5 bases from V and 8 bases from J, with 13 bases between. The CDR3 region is CASSRPNIHEQFF. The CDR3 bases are TGTGCCAGCAGCCGCCCAAACATCCATGAGCAGTTCTTC.

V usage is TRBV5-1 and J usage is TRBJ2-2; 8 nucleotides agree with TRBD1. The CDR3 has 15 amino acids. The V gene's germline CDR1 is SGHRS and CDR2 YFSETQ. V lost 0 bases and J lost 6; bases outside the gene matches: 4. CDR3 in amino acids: CASSLGRGRSGELFF. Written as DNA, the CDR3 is TGCGCCAGCAGCTTGGGCAGGGGGCGGTCCGGGGAGCTGTTTTTT.

In nucleotides, the CDR3 is TGTGCCAGCAGCTTAGGCTCCGGGGAGGCTGGCTACACCTTC. Translating gives CASSLGSGEAGYTF. The V call is TRBV7-9, the J call TRBJ1-2; D call uncertain. The CDR3 totals 14 residues. Trimming took off 1 base at V and 7 bases at J, with 13 bases between the two ends. Germline assignment: CDR1 SEHNR and CDR2 FQNEAQ (reference sequence).

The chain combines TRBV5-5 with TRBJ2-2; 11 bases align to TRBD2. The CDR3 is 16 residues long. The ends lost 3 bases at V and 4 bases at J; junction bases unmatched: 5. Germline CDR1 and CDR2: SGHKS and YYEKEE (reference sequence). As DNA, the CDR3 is TGTGCCAGCAGCTACCTCACTAGCGGGGGCACCGGGGAGCTGTTTTTT. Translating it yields CASSYLTSGGTGELFF. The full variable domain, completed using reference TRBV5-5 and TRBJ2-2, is DAGVTQSPTHLIKTRGQQVTLRCSPISGHKSVSWYQQVLGQGPQFIFQYYEKEERGRGNFPDRFSARQFPNYSSELNVNALLLGDSALYLCASSYLTSGGTGELFFGEGSRLTVL.

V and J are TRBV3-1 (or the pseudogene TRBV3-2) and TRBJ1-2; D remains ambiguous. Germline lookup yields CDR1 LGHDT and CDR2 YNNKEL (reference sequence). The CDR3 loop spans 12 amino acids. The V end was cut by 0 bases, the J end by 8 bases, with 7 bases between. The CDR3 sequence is CASSQDERGYTF. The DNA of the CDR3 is TGTGCCAGCAGCCAAGATGAGAGGGGCTACACCTTC.

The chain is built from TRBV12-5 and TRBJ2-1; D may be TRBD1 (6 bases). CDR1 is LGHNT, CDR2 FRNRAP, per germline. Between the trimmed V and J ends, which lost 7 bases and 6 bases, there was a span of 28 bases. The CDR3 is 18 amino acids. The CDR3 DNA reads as TGTGCTAGTGTTTTTTCTCCGGACAGCCATGCTTGGAGCAATGAGCAGTTCTTC. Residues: CASVFSPDSHAWSNEQFF.

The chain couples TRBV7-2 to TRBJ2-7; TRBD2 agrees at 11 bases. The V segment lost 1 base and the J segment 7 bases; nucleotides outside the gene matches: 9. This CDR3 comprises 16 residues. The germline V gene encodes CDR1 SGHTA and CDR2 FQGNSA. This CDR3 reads CASSLVLLAGVWEQYF. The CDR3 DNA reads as TGTGCCAGCAGCTTAGTATTACTAGCGGGAGTGTGGGAGCAGTACTTC. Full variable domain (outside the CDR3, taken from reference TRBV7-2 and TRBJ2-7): GAGVSQSPSNKVTEKGKDVELRCDPISGHTALYWYRQSLGQGLEFLIYFQGNSAPDKSGLPSDRFSAERTGGSVSTLTIQRTQQEDSAVYLCASSLVLLAGVWEQYFGPGTRLTVT.